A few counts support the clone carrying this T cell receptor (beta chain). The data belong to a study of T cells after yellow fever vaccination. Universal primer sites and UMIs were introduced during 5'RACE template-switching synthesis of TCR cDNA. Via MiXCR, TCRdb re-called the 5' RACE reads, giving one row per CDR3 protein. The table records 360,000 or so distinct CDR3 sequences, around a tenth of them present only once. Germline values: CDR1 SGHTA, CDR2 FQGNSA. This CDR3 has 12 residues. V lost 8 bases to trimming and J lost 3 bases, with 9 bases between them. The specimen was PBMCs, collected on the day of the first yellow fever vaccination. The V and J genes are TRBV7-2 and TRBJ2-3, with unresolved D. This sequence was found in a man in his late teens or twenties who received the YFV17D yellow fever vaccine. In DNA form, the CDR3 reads TGTGCCAGCGGGCGGCAGACAGATACGCAGTATTTT. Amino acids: CASGRQTDTQYF. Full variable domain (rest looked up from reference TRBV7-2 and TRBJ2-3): GAGVSQSPSNKVTEKGKDVELRCDPISGHTALYWYRQSLGQGLEFLIYFQGNSAPDKSGLPSDRFSAERTGGSVSTLTIQRTQQEDSAVYLCASGRQTDTQYFGPGTRLTVL.